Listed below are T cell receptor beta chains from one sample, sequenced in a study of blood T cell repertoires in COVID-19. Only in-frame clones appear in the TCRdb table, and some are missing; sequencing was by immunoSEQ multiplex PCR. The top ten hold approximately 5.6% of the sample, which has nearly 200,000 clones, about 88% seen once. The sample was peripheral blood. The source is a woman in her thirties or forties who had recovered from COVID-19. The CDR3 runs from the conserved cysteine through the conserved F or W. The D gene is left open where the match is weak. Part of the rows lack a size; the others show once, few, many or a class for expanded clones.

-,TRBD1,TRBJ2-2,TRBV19,TGTGCCAGTAGCCACCCGTCCCCTAGGGGGCTAACCGGGGAGCTGTTTTTT,CASSHPSPRGLTGELFF
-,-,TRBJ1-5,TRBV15,TGTGCCACCAGCAGAGTTCCCCCCGGTCAGCCCCAGCATTTT,CATSRVPPGQPQHF
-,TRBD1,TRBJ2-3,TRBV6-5,TGTGCCAGCAGTTCGACAGGGGGAGGGACAGATACGCAGTATTTT,CASSSTGGGTDTQYF
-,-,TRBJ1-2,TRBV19,TGTGCCAGTAGTGTCACAGGGCCAATCTATGGCTACACCTTC,CASSVTGPIYGYTF
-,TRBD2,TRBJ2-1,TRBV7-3,TGTGCCAGCAGCTTAGGCCTCGGGACTAGTGTCGATGAGCAGTTCTTC,CASSLGLGTSVDEQFF
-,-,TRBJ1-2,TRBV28,TGTGCCCTGGGGGCTGACTATGGCTACACCTTC,CALGADYGYTF
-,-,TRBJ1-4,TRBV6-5,TGTGCCAGCAGTTACTCGGCGGGATTTGAAAAACTGTTTTTT,CASSYSAGFEKLFF
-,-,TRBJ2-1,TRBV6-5,TGTGCCAGCAGGTCGGCGGGATTTATTAACAATGAGCAGTTCTTC,CASRSAGFINNEQFF
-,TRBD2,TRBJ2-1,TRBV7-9,TGTGCCAGCAGCGGACTAGCGGGATGGGATGAGCAGTTCTTC,CASSGLAGWDEQFF
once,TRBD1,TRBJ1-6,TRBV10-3,TGTGCCACCGGGACAGGGGGCAATTCACCCCTCCACTTT,CATGTGGNSPLHF
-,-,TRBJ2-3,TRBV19,TGTGCCAGTAGTCCCCTCGATCAGCTAGCCTATCTCACAGATACGCAGTATTTT,CASSPLDQLAYLTDTQYF